The 28 T cell receptor beta chains below come from one sample, sequenced in a study of blood T cell repertoires in COVID-19. TCRdb's copy holds only in-frame clones and misses some; the assay was immunoSEQ multiplex PCR. The sample consists of a few hundred thousand clones, approximately 85% of them appearing once. Input material: PBMCs or T cells enriched from blood (not recorded which). Receptors originate from a woman aged 45-59 years who had recovered from COVID-19.

This chain joins TRBV24-1 and TRBJ2-1; TRBD2 is a possible D gene (6 bases). Germline V gene lookup returns CDR1 KGHDR and CDR2 SFDVKD. The CDR3 consists of 15 residues. The ends were cut back, 5 bases at V and 0 bases at J, with 10 bases in the middle. The CDR3 DNA is TGTGCCACCAGTGCTAGCGTCGACTCCTACAATGAGCAGTTCTTC. Translated, it gives CATSASVDSYNEQFF.

This clone was counted a single time. The junction differs from germline at one of its ends, possibly a read error. The genes are TRBV11-2 and TRBJ2-1, with TRBD1 matching over 7 bases. This CDR3 is built from 12 residues. CDR1 and CDR2 (germline): SGHAT, FQNNGV. The CDR3 nucleotides read TGTGCCAGCAGCTTAGACGTGACAGGGTGGGTCTTC. It translates to CASSLDVTGWVF.

This chain joins TRBV7-9 and TRBJ2-1; 12 bases agree with TRBD2. The ends lost 1 base at V and 7 bases at J; junction bases unmatched: 5. CDR3 size: 16 residues. CDR1 is SEHNR, CDR2 FQNEAQ, per germline (reference sequence). The CDR3 sequence is CASSLETSGRSNEQFF. The DNA of the CDR3 is TGTGCCAGCAGCTTAGAGACTAGCGGGAGAAGTAATGAGCAGTTCTTC.

This chain joins TRBV14 and TRBJ2-7, with TRBD1 matching 12 bases. The germline gives CDR1 SGHDN, CDR2 FVKESK. After removal of 3 bases from V and 5 bases from J, the junction contained 17 bases not matched to a gene. The CDR3 runs 19 residues. This CDR3 reads CASSHPPGTGGVRGNEQYF. CDR3 nucleotide sequence: TGTGCCAGCAGCCACCCTCCGGGGACAGGGGGCGTCCGAGGAAACGAGCAGTACTTC.

The CDR3 reads CASSLRLAGHNEQFF. In nucleotides, the CDR3 is TGTGCCAGCAGCTTAAGACTAGCGGGCCACAATGAGCAGTTCTTC. The J gene is TRBJ2-1, the V gene TRBV7-9; the match to TRBD2 covers 10 bases. Germline-derived CDR1 and CDR2 are SEHNR and FQNEAQ (reference sequence). The CDR3 contains 15 residues. The junction had 3 bases not matched to a gene; V was cut back by 2 bases and J by 5 bases.

This chain connects TRBV28 to TRBJ2-7; TRBD2 might be the D (6 bases). Germline assignment: CDR1 MDHEN and CDR2 SYDVKM. The CDR3 consists of 13 residues. V was pared by 6 bases and J by 6 bases, with 15 bases between. This chain's CDR3 is CASSAAEGGEQYF. CDR3 nucleotide sequence: TGTGCCAGCAGCGCAGCGGAGGGAGGCGAGCAGTACTTC.

This clone has only one observation. V usage is TRBV19 and J usage is TRBJ1-2; D is ambiguous. The CDR3 runs to 12 residues. The germline gives CDR1 LNHDA, CDR2 SQIVND (reference sequence). The CDR3 DNA reads as TGTGCTACCGGTGGGCTTGCCTATGGCTACACCTTC. Protein sequence: CATGGLAYGYTF.

In nucleotides, the CDR3 is TGTGCCAGCAGCAAAGCGCTAGGGACTAGCGAGAGCACAGATACGCAGTATTTT. It encodes CASSKALGTSESTDTQYF. The V call is TRBV21-1, the J call TRBJ2-3; the D call of TRBD2 is as the table states it, not checked on the DNA. TRBV21-1 is noted as a pseudogene. This CDR3 is built from 18 residues.

This CDR3 reads CASSSPGLAGGQDEQFF. CDR3 in DNA: TGTGCCAGCAGTTCCCCGGGACTAGCGGGAGGTCAAGATGAGCAGTTCTTC. V and J are TRBV28 and TRBJ2-1, with 15 nucleotides matching TRBD2. V lost 4 bases, J lost 8 bases, and 9 bases stayed unmatched. This CDR3 has 17 amino acids. The germline CDR1 and CDR2 sequences are MDHEN and SYDVKM.

The chain employs TRBV7-2 and TRBJ1-3; D unclear. Germline CDR1 SGHTA, CDR2 FQGNSA. V lost 4 bases and J lost 0, with 10 bases in between. This CDR3 spans 15 amino acids. The CDR3 sequence is CASSSMGISGNTIYF. DNA of the CDR3: TGTGCCAGCAGCTCGATGGGCATCTCTGGAAACACCATATATTTT.

The chain joins TRBV7-6 to TRBJ1-6, with 8 bases lining up with TRBD1. CDR3 length: 15 residues. Germline trimming cut 1 base from V and 6 bases from J; bases unmatched to any gene: 2. In germline, CDR1 is SGHVS, CDR2 FNYEAQ. This chain's CDR3 is CASSLGTGSNSPLHF. Written as DNA, the CDR3 is TGTGCCAGCAGCTTAGGGACAGGGAGTAATTCACCCCTCCACTTT.

This clone showed up just once. V and J are TRBV5-8 and TRBJ2-3, with a weak D call TRBD1 (5 bases). With 1 base removed from V and 0 bases from J, the gap between germline ends came to 12 bases. Germline values: CDR1 SGHTS, CDR2 YDEGEE. The CDR3 has 16 amino acids. The CDR3 is CASSLTDRPSTDTQYF. The CDR3 DNA is TGTGCCAGCAGCTTGACCGACAGACCTAGCACAGATACGCAGTATTTT.

This rearrangement joins TRBV7-8 to TRBJ2-3; 8 bases fit TRBD2. CDR3 length: 15 residues. The trim removed 6 bases at V and 3 bases at J, leaving 8 bases unmatched. Germline CDR1 is SGHVS and CDR2 is FQNEAQ. The CDR3 coding sequence is TGTGCCAGCAGGTTAAGGACTAGCCCTACAGATACGCAGTATTTT. This encodes CASRLRTSPTDTQYF.

The chain combines TRBV2 with TRBJ1-2; D is possibly TRBD1 (6 bases). Germline V lookup: CDR1 SNHLY, CDR2 FYNNEI. This CDR3 contains 14 residues. V was cut by 10 bases and J by 4 bases, with 19 bases left in between. CDR3 DNA sequence: TGTGCCACCCATCGAGGGGGTAGTGGCTATGGCTACACCTTC. Its protein product is CATHRGGSGYGYTF.

The chain links TRBV6-5 to TRBJ2-7; D unresolved. Per germline, CDR1 MNHEY and CDR2 SVGAGI. The CDR3 consists of 14 residues. Trimming left V 0 bases short and J 1 base short, with 7 bases between. Written as DNA, the CDR3 is TGTGCCAGCAGTTACTCGATTGCGTCCTACGAGCAGTACTTC. Translated, it gives CASSYSIASYEQYF.

The chain combines TRBV20-1 with TRBJ2-1; D perhaps matches TRBD2 (5 bases). The V end lost 3 bases, the J end lost 7 bases, and 13 bases lay between the germline ends. Germline CDR1 is DFQATT and CDR2 is SNEGSKA (reference sequence). The CDR3 consists of 13 residues. The CDR3 loop is CSASSGSQNEQFF. DNA for the CDR3: TGCAGTGCTAGTAGTGGGAGTCAAAATGAGCAGTTCTTC.

The V gene is TRBV20-1, the J gene TRBJ2-1; D gene uncertain. Trimming shortened V by 5 bases and J by 5 bases, and 4 bases separated the two germline ends. CDR3 length: 10 amino acids. Germline assignment: CDR1 DFQATT and CDR2 SNEGSKA (reference sequence). The CDR3 loop is CSAYNNEQFF. The CDR3 coding sequence is TGCAGTGCTTACAACAATGAGCAGTTCTTC.

This clone was recorded at least ten times. The chain joins TRBV19 to TRBJ1-2, with no clear D. Germline loops: CDR1 LNHDA, CDR2 SQIVND (reference sequence). This CDR3 has 14 residues. V was pared by 4 bases and J by 4 bases, with 13 bases between. The CDR3 loop is CASSNLGRGYGYTF. CDR3 coding DNA: TGTGCCAGTAGTAACCTAGGACGGGGCTATGGCTACACCTTC.

This chain connects TRBV5-1 to TRBJ2-7; TRBD2 matches 11 bases. In germline, CDR1 is SGHRS, CDR2 YFSETQ. V shed 6 bases, J shed 3 bases, and the junction held 11 bases outside the gene matches. The CDR3 loop spans 16 amino acids. CDR3 region: CASTFGTSGGGYEQYF. The DNA for the CDR3 is TGCGCCAGCACCTTCGGGACTAGCGGAGGGGGCTACGAGCAGTACTTC.

The genes are TRBV5-1 and TRBJ1-1, with TRBD1 matching over 8 bases. The CDR3 runs to 15 residues. Trimming took 3 bases from V and 5 from J; bases not matched to a gene: 9. Germline CDR1 SGHRS, CDR2 YFSETQ. The DNA of the CDR3 is TGCGCCAGCAGCTCGTTCCAGGGGGCCGGGACTGAAGCTTTCTTT. Protein sequence: CASSSFQGAGTEAFF.

The CDR3 DNA is TGTGCCAGCAGTCACCGGACAGGGAGGTACGAGCAGTACTTC. Translated: CASSHRTGRYEQYF. The genes are TRBV6-5 and TRBJ2-7, with TRBD1 matching over 8 bases. CDR3 length: 14 residues. Germline CDR1 reads MNHEY; CDR2 reads SVGAGI. J gave up 4 bases and V 5 bases, and 7 bases lay outside the gene matches.

The chain uses TRBV2 and TRBJ1-1; a possible D gene is TRBD1 (5 bases). Germline assignment: CDR1 SNHLY and CDR2 FYNNEI. CDR3 size: 14 residues. V was trimmed by 6 bases and J by 4 bases, leaving 15 bases between them. The CDR3 bases are TGTGCCAGCAGGGGGGGGGATTTCGGCACTGAAGCTTTCTTT. Its translation is CASRGGDFGTEAFF.

The J gene is TRBJ2-5, the V gene TRBV18; a possible D gene is TRBD1 (6 bases). Germline-derived CDR1 and CDR2 are KGHSH and LQKENI. The CDR3 runs 13 residues. Trimming stripped 3 bases from V and 5 bases from J, with 10 bases between. DNA of the CDR3: TGTGCCAGCTCACCCCACAGGGCCGAGACCCAGTACTTC. The encoded protein is CASSPHRAETQYF.

The rearrangement uses TRBV4-1 and TRBJ1-5; D might be TRBD1 (5 bases). The germline CDR1 and CDR2 sequences are MGHRA and YSYEKL. The CDR3 extends over 17 amino acids. V was trimmed by 0 bases and J by 1 base, leaving 13 bases between them. CDR3: CASSQDSSRGSNQPQHF. The CDR3 region has the DNA TGCGCCAGCAGCCAAGATAGTAGCCGGGGGAGCAATCAGCCCCAGCATTTT.

This chain connects TRBV13 to TRBJ1-1, with D maybe TRBD1 (5 bases). V dropped 0 bases and J dropped 2 bases, with 10 bases sitting between them. From germline, CDR1 is PRHDT and CDR2 FYEKMQ (reference sequence). The length of the CDR3 is 15 residues. The CDR3 is CASSLGGRTNTEAFF. DNA for the CDR3: TGTGCCAGCAGCTTAGGCGGCAGGACAAACACTGAAGCTTTCTTT. Full variable domain (remainder filled in from reference TRBV13 and TRBJ1-1): AAGVIQSPRHLIKEKRETATLKCYPIPRHDTVYWYQQGPGQDPQFLISFYEKMQSDKGSIPDRFSAQQFSDYHSELNMSSLELGDSALYFCASSLGGRTNTEAFFGQGTRLTVV.

Only a few counts were recorded for this clone. The genes are TRBV2 and TRBJ1-2; 8 bases match TRBD1. CDR1 is SNHLY, CDR2 FYNNEI, per germline. V dropped 3 bases and J dropped 8; count of bases not matched to a gene: 11. The CDR3 runs 15 residues. DNA of the CDR3: TGTGCCAGCAGTGACGAAAGGACAGGGAGGTGGGGCTACACCTTC. Protein: CASSDERTGRWGYTF.

The rearrangement joins TRBV11-3 to TRBJ1-6; D gene unclear. Per germline, CDR1 SGHNT and CDR2 YENEEA. V was clipped by 5 bases and J by 14 bases, with 13 bases between them. The CDR3 is 12 amino acids. The CDR3 region is CASSPSRVTLHF. The CDR3 coding sequence is TGTGCCAGCAGCCCTAGTCGTGTGACCCTCCACTTT.

The chain joins TRBV27 to TRBJ2-1, with D possibly TRBD1 on 6 matching bases. Germline loops: CDR1 MNHEY, CDR2 SMNVEV (reference sequence). V dropped 4 bases and J dropped 8 bases, with 18 bases sitting between them. The CDR3 loop spans 15 amino acids. CDR3 coding DNA: TGTGCCAGCAGTTCGCCAGACAGGTTGGGGGATGAGCAGTTCTTC. It encodes CASSSPDRLGDEQFF.